This T cell receptor beta chain was sequenced in a study of T cell responses to AZD1222 COVID-19 vaccine. Study as a whole: Pooling covered second doses at about 4 or about 12 weeks. The study's findings and limits: A mostly white British donor set with more females was recruited, and clonal diversity was possibly underestimated. Sampling that yielded the repertoires occurred only after the peak T cell response.

As concerns this clone: Its antigen is as yet unknown.

The assay was immunoSEQ multiplex PCR, and TCRdb's table has in-frame clones only and misses some. The sample lists around 50,000 clones, around 80% seen once, with approximately 10% in the top ten. This specimen consisted of peripheral blood, obtained on day 0 of AZD1222 vaccination. The clonotype was recovered from an adult in good health.

This CDR3 reads CASSVRGTEDEKLFF. In DNA, the CDR3 is TGTGCCAGCAGCGTACGAGGGACAGAAGATGAAAAACTGTTTTTT. V gene TRBV2 combines with J gene TRBJ1-4; 7 nucleotides align to TRBD1. From germline, CDR1 is SNHLY and CDR2 FYNNEI. J gave up 6 bases and V 6 bases, and 10 bases lay outside the gene matches. The CDR3 extends over 15 amino acids.